The TCR beta chain described here comes from a study of tumor-infiltrating lymphocytes in oesophageal squamous cell carcinoma (dated by TCRdb to 2016 to 2017). Within its sample, this clonotype is medium-sized (0.01 to 0.1%). Its antigen target is currently unknown. No clone much larger than this one lies a single base away; base qualities are absent. Libraries were prepared through PCR. The instrument given in TCRdb is Illumina HiSeq 2000. TCRdb trimmed the raw reads at Q25, called clones with MiXCR and kept productive beta chains. Each entry merges the rows of one CDR3 protein and shows their most common DNA and genes. Recorded for this sample are just under 20,000 distinct CDR3 sequences; around 41% of them occurred a single time. Roughly 36% of the sample belongs to the ten largest clones. The TCR originated in a male donor with esophageal squamous cell carcinoma. The material sequenced was esophageal tumor tissue.

The CDR3 loop reads CASSLATSQTSNQPQHF. Here is the DNA: TGTGCCAGCAGCTTAGCGACGTCGCAGACTAGCAATCAGCCCCAGCATTTT. The rearrangement joined TRBV7-8 to TRBJ1-5; the D gene remains uncertain. The CDR3 contains 17 residues, cysteine and phenylalanine counted. Only the CDR3 portion is preserved as DNA: 51 bases, with reading frame beginning at the first base. The junction shows trimming of 0 bases on V and 0 bases on J, plus 12 bases between the germline ends. The germline V gene yields SGHVS for CDR1 and FQNEAQ for CDR2.